These T cell receptor beta chains were read from a single sample in a study of cytomegalovirus exposure and HLA in healthy donors. Clones were read by immunoSEQ multiplex PCR, and TCRdb kept only the in-frame ones, dropping some. The profile shows 200,000 or so clones, around four fifths of them singletons. The sample comprised PBMCs. These receptors were obtained from a boy younger than 10 in good health and CMV-seronegative. Each CDR3 is given with its conserved first and last residue. D genes are given only for firm matches. Not every row has a clone size; where given, it reads once, few, many or a size class.

cdr3_nt cdr3_aa d_call j_call v_call clone_size
TGTGCCAGCAGCTTTCTGAGGGGGCACACTGAAGCTTTCTTT CASSFLRGHTEAFF TRBD1 TRBJ1-1 TRBV5-4 few
TGTGCCAGCAGCGTAGCACCGGGACTAGGTCGCATCAATGAGCAGTTCTTC CASSVAPGLGRINEQFF TRBD2 TRBJ2-1 TRBV9 -
TGTGCCAGTCAGACTAGCGGGATAGCGACAGATACGCAGTATTTT CASQTSGIATDTQYF TRBD2 TRBJ2-3 TRBV19 once
TGTGCAGCAGGACTAGCGGGATACAGCTCCTACAATGAGCAGTTCTTC CAAGLAGYSSYNEQFF TRBD2 TRBJ2-1 TRBV27 once
TGTGCCAGCAGGGAAACAGGATCCTACAATGAGCAGTTCTTC CASRETGSYNEQFF - TRBJ2-1 TRBV7-9 once
TGTGCCAGCAGCCCGGGACTGGGAGTCTACGAGCAGTACTTC CASSPGLGVYEQYF - TRBJ2-7 TRBV4-2 -
TGTGCCACCAGAACCTTTAGCGGGAGTGGGTACAATGAGCAGTTCTTC CATRTFSGSGYNEQFF TRBD2 TRBJ2-1 TRBV15 -
TGCAGCGTTGAGAGGCGGTTAAAGACAGATACGCAGTATTTT CSVERRLKTDTQYF - TRBJ2-3 TRBV29-1 -
TGTGCCAGCAGTTCCCTTCGGGACAGGGACCGCTACACCTTC CASSSLRDRDRYTF TRBD1 TRBJ1-2 TRBV6-5 few
TGCGCCAGCAGCCAAGATTCGCTCCTAGCGGGGGGGTCAAAGACCCAGTACTTC CASSQDSLLAGGSKTQYF TRBD2 TRBJ2-5 TRBV4-1 -
TGTGCCAGCAGTTCTTGGACAGAGCGTGGGGGCTACACCTTC CASSSWTERGGYTF - TRBJ1-2 TRBV6-5 few
TGCGCCAGCAGCTTGGGACTAGCGGGCGATGAGCAGTTCTTC CASSLGLAGDEQFF TRBD2 TRBJ2-1 TRBV5-1 -
TGCAGCGTTGCGAGGACAGGAGTACCCTACGAGCAGTACTTC CSVARTGVPYEQYF TRBD1 TRBJ2-7 TRBV29-1 -
TGTGCCAGCACCTTACTCGACAGGCCCTCAGAGACCCAGTACTTC CASTLLDRPSETQYF - TRBJ2-5 TRBV9 few
TGCGCCAGCAGTCAATCGAGGTCGGGGACAGCAAAACTCTCTGGAAACACCATATATTTT CASSQSRSGTAKLSGNTIYF TRBD1 TRBJ1-3 TRBV23-1 -